The rows below give T cell receptor beta chains drawn from one sample of a study of cytomegalovirus exposure and HLA in healthy donors. Profiled with immunoSEQ multiplex PCR; TCRdb holds only in-frame clones, not every one. The table has approximately 160,000 clones, 80% to 85% seen once. Sequencing was carried out using PBMCs. These receptors all come from a boy aged 2 to 9 in good health and CMV-seronegative. Each CDR3 is given with its conserved first and last residue. Each record gives: clone size, D gene, J gene, V gene, CDR3 protein, CDR3 DNA. A D gene is named only where the DNA matches it firmly. A clone size is listed for some rows: how often the clone was seen (once, few, many), or a class if it is expanded.

>NA|TRBD2|TRBJ2-1|TRBV19
CASSRAGGPYNEQFF
TGTGCCAGTAGCAGGGCGGGAGGGCCTTACAATGAGCAGTTCTTC
>NA|NA|TRBJ2-7|TRBV6-6
CASSYAGTNGGEQYF
TGTGCCAGCAGTTATGCCGGGACAAACGGTGGGGAGCAGTACTTC
>NA|NA|TRBJ2-7|TRBV14
CASSQIVGLGDSYEQYF
TGTGCCAGCAGTCAGATCGTCGGACTCGGAGACTCCTACGAGCAGTACTTC
>once|NA|TRBJ1-1|TRBV1
CTSSQGGTGGAFF
TGCACCAGCAGCCAAGGCGGGACAGGAGGAGCTTTCTTT
>NA|TRBD2|TRBJ2-3|TRBV19
CASSIGTSGILTDTQYF
TGTGCCAGTAGTATCGGGACTAGCGGGATTCTCACAGATACGCAGTATTTT
>NA|NA|TRBJ1-1|TRBV19
CASSVGRGNTEAFF
TGTGCCAGTAGTGTAGGACGGGGGAACACTGAAGCTTTCTTT
>NA|TRBD2|TRBJ2-1|TRBV6-8
CASNPSGRSYNEQFF
TGTGCCAGCAACCCTAGCGGGAGGTCCTACAATGAGCAGTTCTTC
>few|NA|TRBJ1-5|TRBV6-1
CASSEIKYTAGQPQHF
TGTGCCAGCAGTGAAATCAAATACACTGCGGGTCAGCCCCAGCATTTT
>NA|NA|TRBJ2-1|TRBV13
CASSLGRIQGGEQFF
TGTGCCAGCAGCTTAGGAAGAATCCAGGGTGGTGAGCAGTTCTTC
>NA|NA|TRBJ1-2|TRBV27
CASSSSKTVLYGYTF
TGTGCCAGCAGTTCCTCTAAGACAGTCCTCTATGGCTACACCTTC
>NA|NA|TRBJ2-2|TRBV6-1
CASSEGAGHTGELFF
TGTGCCAGCAGTGAAGGGGCAGGGCACACCGGGGAGCTGTTTTTT